This T cell receptor beta chain was documented in a study of early stage breast cancer tumors. A remark on this clone: Its antigen is undetermined.

The table came from immunoSEQ multiplex PCR; TCRdb's copy has only in-frame clones and leaves some out. Here the sample spans some 19,000 clones, about 78% being singletons. Findings and limits, study-wide: Commonly generated sequences made up most enriched TCRB sequences shared between patients.

V shed 3 bases, J shed 4 bases, and the junction held 11 bases outside the gene matches. The CDR3 has 19 amino acids. The germline V gene has CDR1 SNHLY and CDR2 FYNNEI. The sequenced sample consisted of blood. The chain couples TRBV2 to TRBJ2-6; 11 bases are a match to TRBD2. The clonotype was recovered from a person between 55 and 69 years old with breast cancer. The CDR3 DNA follows: TGTGCCAGCAGTGACTGGTGGACTAGCGGGCTCGTCGGGGCCAACGTCCTGACTTTC. The encoded protein is CASSDWWTSGLVGANVLTF.